This T cell receptor (beta chain) is from a study of brain T cells in children with intractable seizures. Study-wide points: Pre- and post-surgery blood differed in depth, so pre-surgery absences may be undersampling. Only CDR3 sequence similarity suggested viral specificity, without known HCMV serostatus.

Some clones are missing from TCRdb's copy, which holds only in-frame ones; the method was immunoSEQ multiplex PCR. The table has over 95,000 clones, approximately 94% seen once; the top ten hold approximately 3.9%. Note on this clone: Its antigen is unknown.

Only cases whose brain tissue showed the highest T cell transcript signatures were sequenced. Patients received at least one anti-epileptic drug before surgery. The CDR3 is made up of 13 amino acids. CDR1 and CDR2 (germline): SGHNT, YYREEE (reference sequence). V lost 0 bases to trimming and J lost 8 bases, with 10 bases between them. The input for sequencing was peripheral blood, taken at surgery. The chain couples TRBV5-4 to TRBJ2-3, with a possible D match to TRBD1 (5 bases). The sequence derives from a boy under two years old with hemimegalencephaly and intractable seizures. The CDR3 sequence is CASSLGGQGTQYF. The CDR3 nucleotides are TGTGCCAGCAGCTTGGGCGGCCAGGGTACGCAGTATTTT.